These 18 T cell receptor beta chains originate from one sample sequenced in a study of spatial heterogeneity in lung cancer. Study results and caveats: The number of expanded tumor alpha and beta chains correlated with mutation number.

TCRdb passed the 5' RACE reads through MiXCR, listing each CDR3 protein once. Of 4,000 to 5,500 distinct CDR3 sequences in the sample, roughly 7% are singletons; the top ten hold about a fifth. Their antigen targets remain unknown. Sample time point: sample taken at primary tumor resection. The starting material was lung tumor tissue, obtained at surgery. The receptors derive from a male donor with early-stage non-small cell lung cancer.

By share of the sample, this clonotype is medium-sized. This chain links TRBV11-2 with TRBJ1-1; perhaps TRBD1 as D (5 bases). CDR1 and CDR2 from the germline V gene are SGHAT and FQNNGV. The V gene lost 5 bases and the J gene lost 0 bases, with 13 bases spanning the gap. CDR3 length: 15 residues. The CDR3 DNA follows: TGTGCCAGCAGCGGATGGGACCGATTGAACACTGAAGCTTTCTTT. Protein sequence: CASSGWDRLNTEAFF.

This clonotype is labeled medium-sized. This chain links TRBV12-3 or TRBV12-4 with TRBJ2-5; D perhaps matches TRBD1 (6 bases). V gave up 8 bases and J gave up 5 bases, with 12 bases separating them. The CDR3 sequence is 12 residues long. CDR3 protein: CASGYRVETQYF. The CDR3 DNA follows: TGTGCCAGCGGATACAGGGTTGAGACCCAGTACTTC.

Within the sample, this clonotype is medium-sized. The chain combines TRBV20-1 with TRBJ2-5; 10 bases fit TRBD1. This CDR3 spans 13 amino acids. Germline V gene sequence: CDR1 DFQATT, CDR2 SNEGSKA (reference sequence). V lost 6 bases to trimming and J lost 4 bases; unmatched junction nucleotides: 5. CDR3 bases: TGCAGTGCCCAGGGACAGGGGAGAGAGACCCAGTACTTC. Protein product: CSAQGQGRETQYF.

This clonotype was observed many times. This chain links TRBV18 with TRBJ2-1, with TRBD2 matching 12 bases. This CDR3 has 15 amino acids. Germline-derived CDR1 and CDR2 are KGHSH and LQKENI. V shed 3 bases, J shed 8 bases, and the junction held 5 bases outside the gene matches. The DNA for the CDR3 is TGTGCCAGCTCACCCGCGGGACTAGCGGGCTATGAGCAGTTCTTC. This sequence encodes CASSPAGLAGYEQFF.

This clonotype is medium-sized in the sample. The chain employs TRBV5-6 and TRBJ2-7; 8 bases are a match to TRBD1. The CDR3 runs to 14 residues. Looked up from germline, CDR1 is SGHDT and CDR2 is YYEEEE. J gave up 2 bases and V 2 bases, and 3 bases lay outside the gene matches. The CDR3 loop is CASSFGTGAYEQYF. Written as DNA, the CDR3 is TGTGCCAGCAGCTTCGGGACAGGAGCCTACGAGCAGTACTTC.

This clonotype was seen at least ten times. The V call is TRBV7-2, the J call TRBJ2-2, with D perhaps TRBD2 (6 bases). Trimming left V 3 bases short and J 5 bases short, with 13 bases between. This CDR3 has 15 amino acids. In germline, CDR1 is SGHTA, CDR2 FQGNSA. CDR3 coding DNA: TGTGCCAGCAGCTTCCGGGACTTCACGACCGGGGAGCTGTTTTTT. Protein product: CASSFRDFTTGELFF.

This clonotype came up many times. The chain employs TRBV7-9 and TRBJ2-7; D perhaps matches TRBD1 (6 bases). CDR3 length equals 15 residues. The ends were cut back, 5 bases at V and 3 bases at J, with 17 bases in the middle. CDR1 is SEHNR, CDR2 FQNEAQ, per germline (reference sequence). The CDR3 DNA follows: TGTGCCAGCAGCCCCCAGACAGGCAGGGACTACGAGCAGTACTTC. Its translation is CASSPQTGRDYEQYF.

This clonotype is categorized as medium-sized. The rearrangement uses TRBV20-1 and TRBJ2-7; TRBD1 agrees at 9 bases. J gave up 2 bases and V 5 bases, and 7 bases lay outside the gene matches. Per the germline V gene, CDR1 is DFQATT and CDR2 is SNEGSKA (reference sequence). The CDR3 has 14 residues. The CDR3 DNA reads as TGCAGTGCTTCGCCGGGACAGGGAACCTACGAGCAGTACTTC. Amino acid sequence: CSASPGQGTYEQYF.

In its sample, this clonotype is medium-sized (0.01 to 0.1%). The CDR3 nucleotides are TGTGCCAGCAGCTTAAGACTAGCTGATACGCAGTATTTT. This sequence encodes CASSLRLADTQYF. The chain is built from TRBV7-2 and TRBJ2-3; 7 nucleotides line up with TRBD2. This CDR3 region has 13 residues. Looked up from germline, CDR1 is SGHTA and CDR2 is FQGNSA. The ends lost 2 bases at V and 6 bases at J; junction bases unmatched: 2.

This clonotype appeared many times. The genes are TRBV28 and TRBJ2-5; 11 positions match TRBD1. V trimming: 5 bases; J trimming: 8 bases; junction bases outside the gene matches: 13. Germline CDR1 is MDHEN and CDR2 is SYDVKM. The CDR3 loop spans 16 amino acids. Here the CDR3 DNA reads TGTGCCAGCAGTCCCGAGGCGGGACAGGGGGTTTCAACCCAGTACTTC. This codes for CASSPEAGQGVSTQYF.

This clonotype was seen at least ten times. The chain couples TRBV4-2 to TRBJ1-2; D is perhaps TRBD1 (6 bases). The germline V and J ends were trimmed by 2 bases and 4 bases, with 20 bases remaining between them. This CDR3 has 17 amino acids. Germline V lookup: CDR1 LGHNA, CDR2 YNFKEQ. CDR3 nucleotides: TGTGCCAGCAGCCAACCCACGGACAGTCTGGGATCCTATGGCTACACCTTC. Translating it yields CASSQPTDSLGSYGYTF.

This clonotype is medium-sized in the sample. This sequence joins TRBV9 and TRBJ2-2; no clear D. This CDR3 comprises 12 residues. V gave up 0 bases and J gave up 3 bases, with 0 bases separating them. From germline, CDR1 is SGDLS and CDR2 YYNGEE. The CDR3 nucleotides are TGTGCCAGCAGCGTAGACACCGGGGAGCTGTTTTTT. This translates into CASSVDTGELFF.

This clonotype was counted many times. This chain links TRBV20-1 with TRBJ2-3; D is possibly TRBD2 (7 bases). Germline V gene sequence: CDR1 DFQATT, CDR2 SNEGSKA (reference sequence). The CDR3 runs 14 residues. Trimming pared 3 bases from V and 8 bases from J, leaving 18 bases between. The CDR3 DNA follows: TGCAGTGCTAGGGCGGGGGCCGAGAGGGGTACGCAGTATTTT. Translation: CSARAGAERGTQYF.

This clonotype is medium-sized (0.01 to 0.1%) within its sample. The V and J genes are TRBV5-1 and TRBJ2-2; 8 bases align to TRBD2. CDR1 and CDR2 from the germline V gene are SGHRS and YFSETQ. The V gene end was trimmed by 0 bases and the J gene end by 8 bases; junction bases not matched to a gene: 9. There are 16 residues in the CDR3. In nucleotides, the CDR3 is TGCGCCAGCAGCTTGGTGTGGACTAGCTCGGTAGGGGAGCTGTTTTTT. This codes for CASSLVWTSSVGELFF.

This clonotype has ten or more counts. The J gene is TRBJ2-1, the V gene TRBV7-2, with D uncertain. The CDR3 runs 13 residues. Germline CDR1 and CDR2: SGHTA and FQGNSA. The V and J ends lost 5 bases and 6 bases respectively, with 11 bases between them. For the CDR3, the DNA is TGTGCCAGCAGCCTGGTAAGGGCCAATGAGCAGTTCTTC. It yields the protein CASSLVRANEQFF.

This clonotype showed up many times. V and J are TRBV20-1 and TRBJ2-5, with 11 bases lining up with TRBD2. The junction had 15 bases not matched to a gene; V was cut back by 3 bases and J by 3 bases. The CDR3 consists of 18 residues. Per the germline V gene, CDR1 is DFQATT and CDR2 is SNEGSKA (reference sequence). CDR3 sequence (DNA): TGCAGTGCTAGGGGGGAAACCAGCCAGGGACTAGCGGAAGAGACCCAGTACTTC. Its translation: CSARGETSQGLAEETQYF.

In this sample, this clonotype turned up many times. The chain joins TRBV12-5 to TRBJ2-5, with unresolved D. Germline-derived CDR1 and CDR2 are LGHNT and FRNRAP. The CDR3 runs to 17 residues. The V end lost 0 bases, the J end lost 1 base, and 15 bases lay between the germline ends. CDR3 coding DNA: TGTGCTAGTGGTTTGGTACTCCCTGACATACTCCAAGAGACCCAGTACTTC. Translating it yields CASGLVLPDILQETQYF.

Many counts were recorded for this clonotype. The gene calls are TRBV4-3 and TRBJ2-1; 14 nucleotides match TRBD2. V was pared by 3 bases and J by 9 bases, with 10 bases of the junction left unmatched. This CDR3 region has 17 residues. CDR1 LGHNA and CDR2 YSLEER come from the germline V gene. CDR3 DNA: TGCGCCAGCAGCCAGGGAGTGGGGACTAGCGGGAGCGTTGAGCAGTTCTTC. It specifies CASSQGVGTSGSVEQFF.